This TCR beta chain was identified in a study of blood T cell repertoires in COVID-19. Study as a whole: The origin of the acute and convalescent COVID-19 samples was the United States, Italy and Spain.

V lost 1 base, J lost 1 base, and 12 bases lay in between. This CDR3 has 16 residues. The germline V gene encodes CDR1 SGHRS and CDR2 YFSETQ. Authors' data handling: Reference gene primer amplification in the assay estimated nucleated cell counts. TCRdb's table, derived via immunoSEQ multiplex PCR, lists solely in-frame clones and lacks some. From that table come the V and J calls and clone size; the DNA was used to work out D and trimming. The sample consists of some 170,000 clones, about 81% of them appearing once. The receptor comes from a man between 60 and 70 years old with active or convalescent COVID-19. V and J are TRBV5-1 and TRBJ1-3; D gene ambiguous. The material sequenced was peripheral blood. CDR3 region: CASSLNALGSGNTIYF. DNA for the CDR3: TGCGCCAGCAGCTTGAACGCCCTAGGATCTGGAAACACCATATATTTT.